The source of this T cell receptor beta chain is a study of technical replicates of blood from a handful of donors. Only in-frame clones appear in the TCRdb table, and some are missing; sequencing was by immunoSEQ multiplex PCR. Of some 80,000 clones in the sample, approximately 93% were seen once. The germline gives CDR1 SGDLS, CDR2 YYNGEE. The CDR3 sequence is 15 residues long. V lost 4 bases to trimming and J lost 8 bases; unmatched junction nucleotides: 9. The sample comprised T cells isolated from PBMCs. The source of this sequence is a human donor in good health. The chain combines TRBV9 with TRBJ1-2; TRBD1 matches at 12 bases. The CDR3 spells CASSTQGQGARGYTF. The CDR3 nucleotides read TGTGCCAGCAGCACCCAGGGACAGGGGGCGAGGGGCTACACCTTC. Supplemented by reference TRBV9 and TRBJ1-2, the full variable domain reads DSGVTQTPKHLITATGQRVTLRCSPRSGDLSVYWYQQSLDQGLQFLIQYYNGEERAKGNILERFSAQQFPDLHSELNLSSLELGDSALYFCASSTQGQGARGYTFGSGTRLTVV.